Below, one T cell receptor (beta chain) is given with its context. Germline-derived CDR1 and CDR2 are SGDLS and YYNGEE. The length of the CDR3 is 15 residues. The J segment lost 5 bases and the V segment lost 2 bases, leaving 8 bases of the junction unmatched. These data are taken from a study of shared clonotypes between healthy human individuals. Method: immunoSEQ multiplex PCR; TCRdb's copy keeps in-frame clones and lacks some. The sample lists 2 million to 3 million clones, under 95% occurring once. The chain couples TRBV9 to TRBJ2-7; 9 bases match TRBD2. The sequenced sample consisted of naive CD4+ T cells from PBMCs. Subset of the sample: CD45RA+ positively selected. The clonotype was recovered from a man aged 18 to 29 in good health. Some clones in this sample may be carry-over from other donors' samples. CDR3 DNA sequence: TGTGCCAGCAGCGTTGGGACTAGCTTACATCACGAGCAGTACTTC. Its translation: CASSVGTSLHHEQYF.